Below are 21 T cell receptor beta chains sequenced from a single sample in a study of human T cells and chemical hapten exposure. Sample time point: patch test 1, 2 weeks after DPC sensitization. The treatment is: therapeutic diphenylcyclopropenone sensitization with weekly scalp DPC. TCRdb re-analysed the RACE reads in MiXCR, keeping a single row per CDR3 protein. The sample lists approximately 100,000 distinct CDR3 sequences, more than 9.5% occurring once. Sequenced here: whole blood, sampled in connection with sensitization to the hapten diphenylcyclopropenone (DPC). The receptors originated from a woman aged 35 to 49 with alopecia areata. Some clones in this sample may be carry-over from other donors' samples.

This clonotype was recorded many times. The chain combines TRBV19 with TRBJ2-4, with a weak D call TRBD2 (7 bases). Germline V CDR1 and CDR2: LNHDA, SQIVND (reference sequence). The CDR3 is 14 residues long. V shed 6 bases and J shed 6 bases, with 15 bases lying between them. In DNA form, the CDR3 reads TGTGCCAGTAGGCCCGGCCGGGGGGCAAACATTCAGTACTTC. This sequence encodes CASRPGRGANIQYF.

The table lists this clonotype with many counts. This chain links TRBV29-1 with TRBJ1-1; D perhaps matches TRBD1 (5 bases). Germline CDR1 and CDR2: SQVTM and ANQGSEA. CDR3 length equals 13 residues. Deletions cut 4 bases from V and 4 bases from J, with 13 bases between. CDR3 loop: CSVVRGQGTEAFF. The CDR3 nucleotides read TGCAGCGTTGTCCGTGGGCAGGGCACTGAAGCTTTCTTT.

This clonotype was recorded many times. The genes are TRBV7-2 and TRBJ2-7, with D maybe TRBD2 (5 bases). The CDR3 consists of 15 residues. Germline assignment: CDR1 SGHTA and CDR2 FQGNSA. V dropped 3 bases and J dropped 6 bases, with 18 bases sitting between them. The CDR3 loop reads CASSLMGDKAREQYF. The CDR3 DNA follows: TGTGCCAGCAGCTTGATGGGAGACAAGGCGCGCGAGCAGTACTTC.

This sequence joins TRBV7-9 and TRBJ1-1; the D gene is possibly TRBD1 (5 bases). This CDR3 is built from 15 residues. Per the germline V gene, CDR1 is SEHNR and CDR2 is FQNEAQ (reference sequence). The V and J ends lost 1 base and 1 base respectively, with 10 bases between them. The CDR3 here is CASSLGGHPNTEAFF. DNA of the CDR3: TGTGCCAGCAGCTTAGGAGGACACCCGAACACTGAAGCTTTCTTT.

This rearrangement joins TRBV18 to TRBJ2-3; 7 nucleotides match TRBD1. This CDR3 is 15 amino acids long. V lost 0 bases, J lost 2 bases, and 2 bases stayed unmatched. Germline V CDR1 and CDR2: KGHSH, LQKENI. CDR3 nucleotide sequence: TGTGCCAGCTCACCACCGGGACAGTCCACAGATACGCAGTATTTT. As protein: CASSPPGQSTDTQYF.

The genes are TRBV19 and TRBJ1-2; 9 bases line up with TRBD1. The germline V gene encodes CDR1 LNHDA and CDR2 SQIVND (reference sequence). The CDR3 is 16 residues long. After removal of 0 bases from V and 2 bases from J, the junction contained 4 bases not matched to a gene. The CDR3 region has the DNA TGTGCCAGTAGTATAGATGAAGGACAGGGGAACTATGGCTACACCTTC. Residues: CASSIDEGQGNYGYTF.

The chain couples TRBV4-1 to TRBJ1-1; tentative D call: TRBD1 (5 bases). This CDR3 has 15 residues. The germline gives CDR1 MGHRA, CDR2 YSYEKL. The V and J ends lost 3 bases and 7 bases respectively, with 18 bases between them. This chain's CDR3 is CASSHYQGQPDEAFF. The CDR3 DNA reads TGCGCCAGCAGCCATTATCAGGGCCAACCGGATGAAGCTTTCTTT.

This clonotype has at least ten counts. V usage is TRBV29-1 and J usage is TRBJ2-7; 10 bases match TRBD1. Germline CDR1 reads SQVTM; CDR2 reads ANQGSEA. This CDR3 comprises 14 residues. The J segment lost 7 bases and the V segment lost 1 base, leaving 7 bases of the junction unmatched. CDR3 sequence reads: CSVEGDRGNREQYF. CDR3 sequence (DNA): TGCAGCGTTGAAGGGGACAGGGGCAACAGGGAGCAGTACTTC.

The chain joins TRBV28 to TRBJ2-7; no clear D. Germline lookup yields CDR1 MDHEN and CDR2 SYDVKM. This CDR3 has 13 residues. The CDR3 DNA is TGTGCTACGCACCGGCCAGAGTCCTACGAGCAGTACTTC. It translates to CATHRPESYEQYF.

V is TRBV29-1 and J is TRBJ1-2; no clear D. Germline lookup yields CDR1 SQVTM and CDR2 ANQGSEA. Trimming removed 4 bases from V and 2 bases from J, with 11 bases in between. The CDR3 is 13 amino acids. CDR3 bases: TGCAGCGTTGTAACCCATTTAAACTATGGCTACACCTTC. As protein: CSVVTHLNYGYTF.

The chain joins TRBV29-1 to TRBJ1-2; 9 nucleotides line up with TRBD1. Germline V CDR1 and CDR2: SQVTM, ANQGSEA. The CDR3 consists of 13 residues. Trimming removed 7 bases from V and 6 bases from J; junction bases left unmatched: 9. DNA for the CDR3: TGCAGCGCAGAGACAGGGGGTTACCATGGCTACACCTTC. Its protein is CSAETGGYHGYTF.

This clonotype occurred a few times. The genes are TRBV2 and TRBJ2-6; TRBD1 agrees at 7 bases. The germline V gene encodes CDR1 SNHLY and CDR2 FYNNEI. CDR3 length: 13 amino acids. Germline trimming cut 10 bases from V and 2 bases from J; bases unmatched to any gene: 2. CDR3 sequence reads: CATTGAGANVLTF. As DNA, the CDR3 is TGTGCCACAACAGGGGCTGGGGCCAACGTCCTGACTTTC.

The sample holds many counts of this clonotype. The chain links TRBV7-2 to TRBJ2-5; 9 nucleotides agree with TRBD1. V lost 5 bases to trimming and J lost 3 bases; unmatched junction nucleotides: 7. The germline CDR1 and CDR2 sequences are SGHTA and FQGNSA. The CDR3 contains 15 residues. The CDR3 sequence: CASSADRGLKETQYF. CDR3 nucleotide sequence: TGTGCCAGCAGCGCGGACAGGGGATTGAAAGAGACCCAGTACTTC.

This sequence joins TRBV2 and TRBJ1-5; D might be TRBD1 (6 bases). There are 16 residues in the CDR3. Germline lookup yields CDR1 SNHLY and CDR2 FYNNEI. V was shortened by 5 bases and J by 2 bases, with 16 bases between the two germline ends. The CDR3 region is CASSLQGLGGNQPQHF. For the CDR3, the DNA is TGTGCCAGCAGTCTACAGGGATTGGGAGGCAATCAGCCCCAGCATTTT.

The chain couples TRBV20-1 to TRBJ1-6; D perhaps matches TRBD1 (5 bases). There are 14 residues in the CDR3. CDR1 is DFQATT, CDR2 SNEGSKA, per germline (reference sequence). Trimming pared 6 bases from V and 5 bases from J, leaving 14 bases between. The CDR3 loop is CSARDAADNSPLHF. For the CDR3, the DNA is TGCAGTGCCAGGGACGCCGCGGATAATTCACCCCTCCACTTT.

The V and J genes are TRBV28 and TRBJ2-7; either TRBD1 or TRBD2 may supply D (5 bases each). Germline loops: CDR1 MDHEN, CDR2 SYDVKM. V was shortened by 8 bases and J by 4 bases, with 15 bases between the two germline ends. The length of the CDR3 is 13 residues. CDR3 sequence: CASAGTTSYEQYF. DNA for the CDR3: TGTGCCAGCGCCGGGACCACCTCTTACGAGCAGTACTTC.

This clonotype was picked up many times. This chain connects TRBV30 to TRBJ1-1; the D is unclear. CDR1 is GTSNPN, CDR2 SVGIG, per germline (reference sequence). V lost 4 bases, J lost 0 bases, and 9 bases lay in between. This CDR3 comprises 13 residues. The CDR3 region is CAWKLVMNTEAFF. CDR3 bases: TGTGCCTGGAAGCTAGTCATGAACACTGAAGCTTTCTTT.

This clonotype has only a few counts. The genes are TRBV6-5 and TRBJ2-1; 8 bases are shared with TRBD2. V shed 6 bases and J 5 bases; nucleotides not matched to a gene: 9. The germline gives CDR1 MNHEY, CDR2 SVGAGI. This CDR3 region has 15 residues. The CDR3 DNA is TGTGCCAGCAGCCGAAAGCGGGGGCCTAACAATGAGCAGTTCTTC. This encodes CASSRKRGPNNEQFF.

In this sample, this clonotype turned up a few times. The chain recombines TRBV3-1 with TRBJ2-7; D possibly corresponds to TRBD1 (6 bases). This CDR3 has 12 residues. CDR1 and CDR2 (germline): LGHDT, YNNKEL (reference sequence). V lost 7 bases to trimming and J lost 6 bases, with 13 bases between them. This CDR3 is CASTSDRSEQYF. Written as DNA, the CDR3 is TGTGCCAGCACCTCGGACAGAAGCGAGCAGTACTTC.

The chain joins TRBV20-1 to TRBJ2-2; 10 bases are a match to TRBD1. Unmatched junction bases numbered 7, after V lost 0 bases and J lost 6 bases. Germline CDR1 is DFQATT and CDR2 is SNEGSKA (reference sequence). The CDR3 contains 16 residues. For the CDR3, the DNA is TGCAGTGCTAGAGAGCCCGGGACAGGGGCCCCCGGGGAGCTGTTTTTT. Residues: CSAREPGTGAPGELFF.

The CDR3 loop reads CASSADGADEKLFF. The CDR3 DNA reads as TGTGCCAGCAGCGCGGACGGCGCTGATGAAAAACTGTTTTTT. The chain couples TRBV6-2 or TRBV6-3 to TRBJ1-4; the D is unclear. The CDR3 extends over 14 amino acids. The germline CDR1 and CDR2 sequences are MNHEY and SVGEGT. V lost 6 bases, J lost 6 bases, and 14 bases lay in between.